The clone carrying this TCR beta chain was counted a single time. The antigen is not known. Negative isolation yielded the CD8+ and CD4+ T cells, while FACS enriched the TEMRA cells. This record belongs to a study of CD8 T cells in Susac syndrome. Overall study results and limits: The study conceded that its TCR sequencing and HLA analysis involved relatively few individuals.

This CDR3 spans 13 amino acids. Trimming took off 4 bases at V and 12 bases at J, with 15 bases between the two ends. Germline CDR1 is SGHVS and CDR2 is FNYEAQ. The authors reverse transcribed about 0.5 to 1 ug RNA with random hexamers. TCRdb recomputed calls from the immunoSEQ multiplex PCR reads with MiXCR, one row per CDR3 protein. The table includes approximately 170,000 distinct CDR3 sequences, around 92% detected once. The TCR sequence derives from a human donor in good health. The sequenced sample consisted of CD4+ T cells from PBMCs. The V gene is TRBV7-6, the J gene TRBJ2-2, with D perhaps matching TRBD2 (5 bases). CDR3 protein: CASSSRGTGKLFF. Here the CDR3 DNA reads TGTGCCAGCAGCTCCCGTGGTACGGGGAAGCTGTTTTTT.